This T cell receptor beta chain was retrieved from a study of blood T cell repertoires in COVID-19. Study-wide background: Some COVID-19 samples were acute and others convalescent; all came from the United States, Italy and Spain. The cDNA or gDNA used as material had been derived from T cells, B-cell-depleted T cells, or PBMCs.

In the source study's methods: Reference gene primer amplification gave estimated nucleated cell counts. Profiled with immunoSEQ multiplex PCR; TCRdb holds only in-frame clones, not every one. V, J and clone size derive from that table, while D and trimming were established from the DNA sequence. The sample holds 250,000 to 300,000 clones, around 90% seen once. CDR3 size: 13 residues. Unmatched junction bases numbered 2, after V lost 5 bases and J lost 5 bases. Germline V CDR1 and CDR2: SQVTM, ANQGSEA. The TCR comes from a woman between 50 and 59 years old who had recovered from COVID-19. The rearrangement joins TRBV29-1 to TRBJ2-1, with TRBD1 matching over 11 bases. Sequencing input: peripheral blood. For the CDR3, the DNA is TGCAGCGTTCGGGGACAGGGGGACAATGAGCAGTTCTTC. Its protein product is CSVRGQGDNEQFF.